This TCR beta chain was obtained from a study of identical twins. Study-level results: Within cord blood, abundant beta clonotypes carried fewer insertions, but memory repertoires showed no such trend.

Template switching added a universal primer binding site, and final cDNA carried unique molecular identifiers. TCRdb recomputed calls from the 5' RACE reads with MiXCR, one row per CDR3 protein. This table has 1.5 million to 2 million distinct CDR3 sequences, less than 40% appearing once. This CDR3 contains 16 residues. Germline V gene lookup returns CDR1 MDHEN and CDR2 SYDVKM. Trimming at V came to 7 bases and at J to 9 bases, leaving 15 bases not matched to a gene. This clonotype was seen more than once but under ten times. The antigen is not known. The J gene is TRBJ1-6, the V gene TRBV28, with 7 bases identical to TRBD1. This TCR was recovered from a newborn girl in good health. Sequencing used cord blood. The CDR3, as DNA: TGTGCCAGCACTATAGTGACCGGGACAGCAACTTCACCCCTCCACTTT. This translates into CASTIVTGTATSPLHF. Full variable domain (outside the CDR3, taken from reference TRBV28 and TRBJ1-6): DVKVTQSSRYLVKRTGEKVFLECVQDMDHENMFWYRQDPGLGLRLIYFSYDVKMKEKGDIPEGYSVSREKKERFSLILESASTNQTSMYLCASTIVTGTATSPLHFGNGTRLTVT.